The clone carrying this TCR delta chain is categorized as medium-sized (0.01 to 0.1%). At the DNA level, this CDR3 is encoded by other sequences in the same sample as well. The data stem from a study of gamma-delta T cells after stem cell transplantation. Germline assignment: CDR1 GEAIGNYY and CDR2 EKD. The CDR3 is made up of 15 amino acids. V was trimmed by 0 bases and J by 6 bases, leaving 16 bases between them. TCRdb re-processed the RT-PCR reads using CATT. The sample gives 2,600 or so delta-chain clones, approximately 3% of which show up once; about two fifths is in the top ten. This receptor was obtained from a human donor. It is not recorded whose cells these are; they may come from a transplant donor. This chain uses TRDV2 with TRDJ1; D might be TRDD3 (5 bases). The sample comprised gamma-delta T cells. CDR3 coding DNA: TGTGCCTGTGACACCGTCGGGGAAGAAGGAAATAAACTCATCTTT. This sequence encodes CACDTVGEEGNKLIF.